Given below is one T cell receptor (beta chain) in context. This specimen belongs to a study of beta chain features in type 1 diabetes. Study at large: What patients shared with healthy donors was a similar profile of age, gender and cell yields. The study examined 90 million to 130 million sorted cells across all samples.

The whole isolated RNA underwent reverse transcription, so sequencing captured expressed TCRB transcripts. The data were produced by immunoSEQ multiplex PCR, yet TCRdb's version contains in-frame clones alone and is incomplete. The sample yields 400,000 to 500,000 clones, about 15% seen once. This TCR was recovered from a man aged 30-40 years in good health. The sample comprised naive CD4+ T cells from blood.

The CDR3 loop reads CASSLGTRNEQFF. CDR3 DNA sequence: TGTGCCAGCAGCTTGGGGACTAGAAATGAGCAGTTCTTC. The rearrangement uses TRBV11-2 and TRBJ2-1; TRBD2 aligns across 8 bases. Trimming cost V 3 bases and J 7 bases; bases outside gene matches: 2. The CDR3 consists of 13 residues. CDR1 and CDR2 (germline): SGHAT, FQNNGV.